The rows below give T cell receptor beta chains drawn from one sample of a study of CD8+ T cells in alopecia areata. The protocol was immunoSEQ multiplex PCR, while the TCRdb copy is restricted to in-frame clones and leaves out a portion. The sample consists of 190,000 or so clones, roughly 64% of them appearing once. The sample consisted of CD8+ T cells sorted from blood, taken at week 24, from a patient treated with tofacitinib. These receptor sequences come from a human donor with alopecia areata. The CDR3 runs from the conserved cysteine through the conserved F or W. D genes are given only for firm matches. The size of a clone is reported for some rows only, either as once, few or many, or as a class for expanded clones.

TRBJ2-1	11	TRBD1	TRBV19	-	CASQGAHEQFF	TGTGCCAGTCAGGGGGCCCATGAGCAGTTCTTC
TRBJ2-2	14	-	TRBV25-1	-	CASSEFSRTGELFF	TGTGCCAGCAGTGAATTCTCAAGGACCGGGGAGCTGTTTTTT
TRBJ2-7	11	-	TRBV10-2	-	CASSGNYEQYF	TGCGCCAGCAGCGGGAACTACGAGCAGTACTTC
TRBJ2-3	12	-	TRBV5-6	-	CASSWGTDTQYF	TGTGCCAGCAGCTGGGGGACTGATACGCAGTATTTT
TRBJ1-5	14	-	TRBV7-9	-	CASSSGDPNQPQHF	TGTGCCAGCAGCTCCGGGGACCCGAATCAGCCCCAGCATTTT
TRBJ2-5	14	TRBD1	TRBV6-5	-	CASRQTGGQETQYF	TGTGCCAGCAGACAGACAGGGGGACAAGAGACCCAGTACTTC
TRBJ1-1	11	-	TRBV13	few	CASRTGIEAFF	TGTGCCAGCCGAACAGGGATAGAAGCTTTCTTT
TRBJ1-5	14	-	TRBV30	few	CAWSSGGSNQPQHF	TGTGCCTGGAGTTCTGGGGGATCGAATCAGCCCCAGCATTTT
TRBJ2-3	16	-	TRBV9	-	CASSAFDGASTDTQYF	TGTGCCAGCAGCGCTTTTGACGGTGCTAGCACAGATACGCAGTATTTT
TRBJ2-5	15	TRBD1	TRBV7-8	few	CASSLAGTGQETQYF	TGTGCCAGCAGCTTAGCGGGGACAGGACAAGAGACCCAGTACTTC
TRBJ1-2	12	-	TRBV29-1	-	CSVEDREGRYTF	TGCAGCGTTGAAGATCGGGAGGGTCGCTACACCTTC
TRBJ2-7	15	TRBD1	TRBV2	-	CASSADRGRAYEQYF	TGTGCCAGCAGCGCCGACAGGGGGCGTGCCTACGAGCAGTACTTC
TRBJ2-3	15	-	TRBV19	few	CASSITGLRSDTQYF	TGTGCCAGTAGTATTACAGGGCTACGCTCCGATACGCAGTATTTT
TRBJ2-5	15	TRBD1	TRBV7-2	-	CASSLADRGQETQYF	TGTGCCAGCAGCTTAGCGGACAGGGGCCAAGAGACCCAGTACTTC
TRBJ1-1	15	-	TRBV7-9	many	CASSLLLGARTEAFF	TGTGCCAGCAGCTTGCTTCTGGGGGCGAGGACTGAAGCTTTCTTT
TRBJ2-5	14	-	TRBV5-6	-	CASSGGRDWETQYF	TGTGCCAGCAGCGGCGGTAGGGACTGGGAGACCCAGTACTTC
TRBJ1-1	11	-	TRBV4-1	-	CASSQSAEAFF	TGCGCCAGCAGCCAAAGCGCTGAAGCTTTCTTT
TRBJ2-1	11	-	TRBV5-6	-	CASTLGNEQFF	TGTGCCAGCACCCTCGGCAATGAGCAGTTCTTC
TRBJ2-2	11	-	TRBV29-1	-	CSVIDTGELFF	TGCAGCGTAATCGACACCGGGGAGCTGTTTTTT
TRBJ2-5	13	-	TRBV13	-	CASSGHSGETQYF	TGTGCCAGCAGCGGCCATAGTGGGGAGACCCAGTACTTC
TRBJ2-3	15	TRBD2	TRBV30	few	CAWGPIGGVADTQYF	TGTGCCTGGGGTCCCATCGGGGGGGTGGCGGATACGCAGTATTTT
TRBJ2-7	13	-	TRBV13	few	CASSPRGGAEQYF	TGTGCCAGCAGCCCCAGGGGGGGCGCCGAGCAGTACTTC
TRBJ1-1	14	-	TRBV1	-	CTSSIRDGTREAFF	TGCACCAGCAGCATCCGGGACGGAACTAGGGAAGCTTTCTTT
TRBJ1-2	16	-	TRBV7-9	few	CASSRETGQYLGGYTF	TGTGCCAGCTCCAGGGAGACAGGCCAATATCTTGGTGGCTACACCTTC
TRBJ1-2	12	TRBD1	TRBV10-3	few	CAIRGTGYGYTF	TGTGCCATCAGAGGGACAGGGTATGGCTACACCTTC
TRBJ2-5	15	-	TRBV29-1	few	CSVEWGRIIQETQYF	TGCAGCGTTGAATGGGGGCGGATTATACAAGAGACCCAGTACTTC
TRBJ1-5	13	-	TRBV29-1	-	CSVDPGDVQPQHF	TGCAGCGTTGACCCAGGGGATGTTCAGCCCCAGCATTTT
TRBJ2-1	16	TRBD2	TRBV5-1	-	CASSWTSGGIYNEQFF	TGCGCCAGCAGCTGGACTAGCGGGGGGATTTACAATGAGCAGTTCTTC
TRBJ1-4	16	TRBD1	TRBV13	-	CASSTAGQGGNEKLFF	TGTGCCAGCAGCACCGCAGGGCAGGGGGGGAATGAAAAACTGTTTTTT
TRBJ1-1	13	-	TRBV4-1	-	CASSQRQNTEAFF	TGCGCCAGCAGCCAACGACAGAACACTGAAGCTTTCTTT
TRBJ2-3	15	-	TRBV5-1	-	CASSPSEYWTDTQYF	TGCGCCAGCAGCCCCTCTGAGTATTGGACAGATACGCAGTATTTT
TRBJ2-5	16	TRBD2	TRBV27	-	CASSPNSYLAGKSQYF	TGTGCCAGCAGTCCTAATTCATACCTAGCGGGTAAATCCCAGTACTTC
TRBJ2-2	15	TRBD1	TRBV5-6	-	CASSLGTGSFRELFF	TGTGCCAGCAGCCTAGGGACAGGGTCTTTCAGGGAGCTGTTTTTT
TRBJ1-4	12	-	TRBV7-9	-	CASSLGFEKLFF	TGTGCCAGCAGCTTAGGATTCGAAAAACTGTTTTTT
TRBJ2-5	16	TRBD1	TRBV7-7	few	CASSKGQGGVQETQYF	TGTGCCAGCAGCAAGGGACAGGGAGGAGTCCAGGAGACCCAGTACTTC